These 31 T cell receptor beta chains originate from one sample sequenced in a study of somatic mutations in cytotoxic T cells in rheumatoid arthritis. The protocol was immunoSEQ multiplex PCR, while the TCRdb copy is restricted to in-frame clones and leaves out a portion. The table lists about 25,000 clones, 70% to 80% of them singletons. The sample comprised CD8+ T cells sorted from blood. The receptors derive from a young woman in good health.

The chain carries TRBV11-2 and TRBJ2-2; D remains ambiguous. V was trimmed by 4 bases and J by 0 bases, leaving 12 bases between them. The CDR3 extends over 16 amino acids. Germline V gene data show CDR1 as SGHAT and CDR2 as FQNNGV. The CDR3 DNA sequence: TGTGCCAGCAGCTCCGACCCCAGCGCGAACACCGGGGAGCTGTTTTTT. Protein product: CASSSDPSANTGELFF.

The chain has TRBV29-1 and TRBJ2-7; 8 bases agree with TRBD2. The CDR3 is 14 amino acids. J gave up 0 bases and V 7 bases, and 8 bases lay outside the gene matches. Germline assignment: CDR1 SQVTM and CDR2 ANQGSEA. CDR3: CSARGGKSSYEQYF. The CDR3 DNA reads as TGCAGCGCCCGGGGGGGGAAAAGCTCCTACGAGCAGTACTTC.

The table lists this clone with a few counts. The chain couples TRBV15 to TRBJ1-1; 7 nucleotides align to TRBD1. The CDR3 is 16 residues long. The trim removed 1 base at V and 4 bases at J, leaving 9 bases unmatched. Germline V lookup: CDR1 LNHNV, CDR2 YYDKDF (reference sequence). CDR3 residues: CATSRGPPRTGTEAFF. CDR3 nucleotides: TGTGCCACCAGCAGAGGCCCGCCGCGGACAGGCACTGAAGCTTTCTTT.

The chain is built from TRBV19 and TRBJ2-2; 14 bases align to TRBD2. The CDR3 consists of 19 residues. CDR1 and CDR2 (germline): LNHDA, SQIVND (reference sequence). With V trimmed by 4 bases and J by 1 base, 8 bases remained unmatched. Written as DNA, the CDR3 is TGTGCCAGTAGTAAAGGACTAGCGGGAGGACCGAAGAACACCGGGGAGCTGTTTTTT. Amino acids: CASSKGLAGGPKNTGELFF.

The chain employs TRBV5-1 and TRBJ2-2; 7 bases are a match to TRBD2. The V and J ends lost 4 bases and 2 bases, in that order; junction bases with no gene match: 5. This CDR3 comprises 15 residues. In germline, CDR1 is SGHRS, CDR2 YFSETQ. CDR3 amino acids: CASSPTSSNTGELFF. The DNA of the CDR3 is TGCGCCAGCAGCCCGACTAGCTCAAACACCGGGGAGCTGTTTTTT.

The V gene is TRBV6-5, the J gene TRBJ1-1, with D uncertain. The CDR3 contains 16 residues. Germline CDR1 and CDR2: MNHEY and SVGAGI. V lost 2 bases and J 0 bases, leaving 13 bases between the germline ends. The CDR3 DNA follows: TGTGCCAGCAGTTACGGTGGGCTGGGGATGAACACTGAAGCTTTCTTT. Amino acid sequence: CASSYGGLGMNTEAFF.

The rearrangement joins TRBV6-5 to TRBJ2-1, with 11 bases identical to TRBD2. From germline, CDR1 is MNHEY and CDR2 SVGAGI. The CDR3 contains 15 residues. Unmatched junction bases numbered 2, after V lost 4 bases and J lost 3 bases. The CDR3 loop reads CASSSGTSGYNEQFF. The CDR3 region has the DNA TGTGCCAGCAGTTCCGGGACTAGCGGCTACAATGAGCAGTTCTTC.

The CDR3 region is CASSPSSGSLGPQHF. For the CDR3, the DNA is TGTGCCAGCAGCCCCTCCTCAGGGAGCCTCGGGCCCCAGCATTTT. The J gene is TRBJ1-5, the V gene TRBV27, with D possibly being TRBD1 (5 bases). The CDR3 is 15 residues long. With 6 bases removed from V and 9 bases from J, the gap between germline ends came to 21 bases. Germline CDR1 reads MNHEY; CDR2 reads SMNVEV (reference sequence).

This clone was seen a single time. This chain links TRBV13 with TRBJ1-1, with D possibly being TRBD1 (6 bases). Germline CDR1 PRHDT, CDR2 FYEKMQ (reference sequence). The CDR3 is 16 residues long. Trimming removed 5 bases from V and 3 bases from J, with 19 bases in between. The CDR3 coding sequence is TGTGCCAGCAGCATATTGGGCGGACAGTACGACACTGAAGCTTTCTTT. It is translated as CASSILGGQYDTEAFF.

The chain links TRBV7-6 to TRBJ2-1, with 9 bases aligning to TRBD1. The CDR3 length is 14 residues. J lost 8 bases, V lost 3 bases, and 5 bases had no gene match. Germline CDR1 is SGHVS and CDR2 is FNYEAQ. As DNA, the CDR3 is TGTGCCAGCAGCTTGGGACAGGGATTCGATGAGCAGTTCTTC. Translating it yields CASSLGQGFDEQFF.

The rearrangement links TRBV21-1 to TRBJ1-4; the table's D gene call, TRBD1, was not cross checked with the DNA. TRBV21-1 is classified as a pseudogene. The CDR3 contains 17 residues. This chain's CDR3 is CASSKVWTPPKSEKLFF. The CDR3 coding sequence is TGTGCCAGCAGCAAAGTCTGGACACCCCCAAAGAGTGAAAAACTGTTTTTT.

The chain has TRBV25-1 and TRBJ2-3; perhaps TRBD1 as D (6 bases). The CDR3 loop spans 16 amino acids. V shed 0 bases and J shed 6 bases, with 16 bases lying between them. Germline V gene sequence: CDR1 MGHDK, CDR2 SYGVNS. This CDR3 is CASSEYPTTGTDTQYF. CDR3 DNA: TGTGCCAGCAGTGAATACCCCACGACAGGAACGGATACGCAGTATTTT.

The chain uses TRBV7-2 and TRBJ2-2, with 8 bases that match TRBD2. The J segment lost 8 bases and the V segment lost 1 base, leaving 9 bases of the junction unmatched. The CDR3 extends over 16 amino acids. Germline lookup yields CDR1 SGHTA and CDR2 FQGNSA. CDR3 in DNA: TGTGCCAGCAGCTTAGTCGCGGGGGGTCCGTCTGGGGAGCTGTTTTTT. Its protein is CASSLVAGGPSGELFF. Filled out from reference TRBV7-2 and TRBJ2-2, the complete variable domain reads GAGVSQSPSNKVTEKGKDVELRCDPISGHTALYWYRQSLGQGLEFLIYFQGNSAPDKSGLPSDRFSAERTGGSVSTLTIQRTQQEDSAVYLCASSLVAGGPSGELFFGEGSRLTVL.

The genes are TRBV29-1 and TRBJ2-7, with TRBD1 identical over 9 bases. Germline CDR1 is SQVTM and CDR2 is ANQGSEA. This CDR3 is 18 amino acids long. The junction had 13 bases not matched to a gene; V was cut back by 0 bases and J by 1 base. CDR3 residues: CSVEDPRPGTGPSYEQYF. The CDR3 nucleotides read TGCAGCGTTGAAGACCCTAGACCGGGGACAGGGCCTTCCTACGAGCAGTACTTC.

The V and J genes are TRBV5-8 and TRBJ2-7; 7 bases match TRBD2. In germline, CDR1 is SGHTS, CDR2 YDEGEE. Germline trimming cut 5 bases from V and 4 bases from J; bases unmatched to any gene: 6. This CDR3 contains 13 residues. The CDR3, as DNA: TGTGCCAGCAGTCCCCGCGGGAGTTACGAGCAGTACGTC. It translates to CASSPRGSYEQYV.

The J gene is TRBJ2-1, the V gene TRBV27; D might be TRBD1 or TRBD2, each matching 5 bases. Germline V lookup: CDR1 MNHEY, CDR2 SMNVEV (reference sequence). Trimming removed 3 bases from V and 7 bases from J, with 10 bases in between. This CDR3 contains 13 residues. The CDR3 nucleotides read TGTGCCAGCAGTTTTGGGGACCATAATGAGCAGTTCTTC. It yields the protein CASSFGDHNEQFF.

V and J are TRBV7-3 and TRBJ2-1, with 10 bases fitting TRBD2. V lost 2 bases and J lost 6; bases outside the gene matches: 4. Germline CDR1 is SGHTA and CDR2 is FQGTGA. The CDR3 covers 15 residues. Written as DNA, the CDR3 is TGTGCCAGCAGCTTATTAGCGGGGGGTTCCAATGAGCAGTTCTTC. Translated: CASSLLAGGSNEQFF.

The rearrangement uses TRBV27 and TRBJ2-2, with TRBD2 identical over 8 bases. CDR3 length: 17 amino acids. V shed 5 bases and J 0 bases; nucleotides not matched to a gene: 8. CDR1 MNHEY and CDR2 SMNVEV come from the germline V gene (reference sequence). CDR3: CASSPLAGGTNTGELFF. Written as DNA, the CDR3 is TGTGCCAGCAGTCCCCTCGCGGGAGGTACGAACACCGGGGAGCTGTTTTTT.

The chain's CDR3 is CASSHDLIRQFF. For the CDR3, the DNA is TGTGCCAGTAGCCACGACCTCATTCGGCAGTTCTTC. V gene TRBV19 combines with J gene TRBJ2-1; D call uncertain. Germline V lookup: CDR1 LNHDA, CDR2 SQIVND (reference sequence). CDR3 length: 12 amino acids. V was trimmed by 6 bases and J by 12 bases, leaving 15 bases between them. The variable domain in full, with the rest retrieved from reference TRBV19 and TRBJ2-1, is DGGITQSPKYLFRKEGQNVTLSCEQNLNHDAMYWYRQDPGQGLRLIYYSQIVNDFQKGDIAEGYSVSREKKESFPLTVTSAQKNPTAFYLCASSHDLIRQFFGPGTRLTVL.

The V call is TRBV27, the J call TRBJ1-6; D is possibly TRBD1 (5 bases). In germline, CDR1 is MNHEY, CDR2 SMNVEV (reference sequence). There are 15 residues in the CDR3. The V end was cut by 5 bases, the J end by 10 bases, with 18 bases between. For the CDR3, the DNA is TGTGCCAGCAGTGTCGGACAACCCAATTACTCACCCCTCCACTTT. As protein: CASSVGQPNYSPLHF.

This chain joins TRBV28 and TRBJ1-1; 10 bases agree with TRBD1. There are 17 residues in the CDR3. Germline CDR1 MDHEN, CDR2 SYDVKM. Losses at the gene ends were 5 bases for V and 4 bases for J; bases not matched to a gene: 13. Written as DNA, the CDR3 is TGTGCCAGCAGTCCATCCGCGACAGGGGGCTGGAGCACTGAAGCTTTCTTT. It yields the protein CASSPSATGGWSTEAFF. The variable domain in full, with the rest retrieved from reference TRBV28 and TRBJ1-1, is DVKVTQSSRYLVKRTGEKVFLECVQDMDHENMFWYRQDPGLGLRLIYFSYDVKMKEKGDIPEGYSVSREKKERFSLILESASTNQTSMYLCASSPSATGGWSTEAFFGQGTRLTVV.

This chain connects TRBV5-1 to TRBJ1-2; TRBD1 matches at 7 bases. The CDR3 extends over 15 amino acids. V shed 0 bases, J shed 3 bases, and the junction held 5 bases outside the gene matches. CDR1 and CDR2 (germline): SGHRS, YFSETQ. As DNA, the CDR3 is TGCGCCAGCAGCTTGGAACGCGGGACAGACTATGGCTACACCTTC. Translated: CASSLERGTDYGYTF.

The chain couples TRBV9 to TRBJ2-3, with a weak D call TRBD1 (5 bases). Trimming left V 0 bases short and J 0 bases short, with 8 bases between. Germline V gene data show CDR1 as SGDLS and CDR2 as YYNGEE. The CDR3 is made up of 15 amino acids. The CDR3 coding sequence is TGTGCCAGCAGCGTAGGGGGCGCTAGCACAGATACGCAGTATTTT. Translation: CASSVGGASTDTQYF.

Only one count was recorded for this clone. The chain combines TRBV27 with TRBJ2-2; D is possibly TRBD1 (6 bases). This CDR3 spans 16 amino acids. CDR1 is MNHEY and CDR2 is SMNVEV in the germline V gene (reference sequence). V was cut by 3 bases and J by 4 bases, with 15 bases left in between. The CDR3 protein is CASSFRTDPFTGELFF. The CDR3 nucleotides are TGTGCCAGCAGTTTCCGGACAGATCCATTCACCGGGGAGCTGTTTTTT.

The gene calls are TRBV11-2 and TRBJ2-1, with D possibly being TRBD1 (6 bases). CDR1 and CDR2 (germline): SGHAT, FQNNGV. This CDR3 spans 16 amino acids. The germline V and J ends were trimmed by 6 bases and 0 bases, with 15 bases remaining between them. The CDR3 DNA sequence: TGTGCCAGCAGTCCCTGGGGGCCCAACTCCTACAATGAGCAGTTCTTC. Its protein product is CASSPWGPNSYNEQFF.

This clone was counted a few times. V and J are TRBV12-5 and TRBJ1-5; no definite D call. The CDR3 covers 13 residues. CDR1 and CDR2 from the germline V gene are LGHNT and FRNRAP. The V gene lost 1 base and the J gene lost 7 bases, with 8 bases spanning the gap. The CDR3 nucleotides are TGTGCTAGTGGTTTGGGTTCTCCACAGCCCCAGCATTTT. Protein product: CASGLGSPQPQHF.

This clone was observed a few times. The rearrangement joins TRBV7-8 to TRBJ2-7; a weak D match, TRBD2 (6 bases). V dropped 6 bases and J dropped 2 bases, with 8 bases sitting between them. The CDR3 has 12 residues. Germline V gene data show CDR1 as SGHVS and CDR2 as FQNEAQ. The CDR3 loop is CASSSGTYEQYF. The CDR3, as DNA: TGTGCCAGCAGTAGCGGTACCTACGAGCAGTACTTC.

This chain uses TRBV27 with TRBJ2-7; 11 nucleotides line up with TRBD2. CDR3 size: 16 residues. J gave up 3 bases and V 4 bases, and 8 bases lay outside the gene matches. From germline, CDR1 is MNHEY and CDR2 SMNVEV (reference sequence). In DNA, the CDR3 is TGTGCCAGCAGTTCTCGGGGGCTAGCGGGAGGCTACGAGCAGTACTTC. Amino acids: CASSSRGLAGGYEQYF.

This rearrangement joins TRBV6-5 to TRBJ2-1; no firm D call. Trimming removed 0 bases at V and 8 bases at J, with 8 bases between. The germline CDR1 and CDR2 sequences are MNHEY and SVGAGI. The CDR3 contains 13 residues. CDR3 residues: CASSYSRRDEQFF. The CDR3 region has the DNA TGTGCCAGCAGTTACTCGCGTAGGGATGAGCAGTTCTTC.

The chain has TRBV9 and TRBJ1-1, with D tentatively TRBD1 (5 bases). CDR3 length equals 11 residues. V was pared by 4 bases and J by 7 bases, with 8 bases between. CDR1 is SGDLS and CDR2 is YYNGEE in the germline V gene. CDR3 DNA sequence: TGTGCCAGCAGCCTGGGGGATGAAGCTTTCTTT. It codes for CASSLGDEAFF.

The CDR3 DNA is TGTGCCAGCAGACCTCTAGCGGGAGAGGACGAGCAGTACTTC. Its translation is CASRPLAGEDEQYF. The J gene is TRBJ2-7, the V gene TRBV27; 10 bases agree with TRBD2. The CDR3 runs to 14 residues. Unmatched junction bases numbered 7, after V lost 6 bases and J lost 5 bases. Looked up from germline, CDR1 is MNHEY and CDR2 is SMNVEV (reference sequence).